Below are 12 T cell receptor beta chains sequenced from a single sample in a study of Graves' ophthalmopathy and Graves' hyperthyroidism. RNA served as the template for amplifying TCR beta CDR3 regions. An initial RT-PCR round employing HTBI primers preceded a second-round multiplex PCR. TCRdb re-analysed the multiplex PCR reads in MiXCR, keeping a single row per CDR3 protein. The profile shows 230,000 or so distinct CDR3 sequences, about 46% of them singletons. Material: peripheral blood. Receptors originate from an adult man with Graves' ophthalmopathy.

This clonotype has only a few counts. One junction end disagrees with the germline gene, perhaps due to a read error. CDR3 sequence: CASSQSGTLYEQYF. The CDR3 DNA is TGCGCCAGCAGCCAATCAGGGACTCTCTACGAGCAGTACTTC. The chain joins TRBV7-3 to TRBJ2-7; weak D call: TRBD2 (6 bases). CDR3 length: 14 residues. From germline, CDR1 is SGHTA and CDR2 FQGTGA. Drawing the rest from reference TRBV7-3 and TRBJ2-7, the complete variable domain is GAGVSQTPSNKVTEKGKYVELRCDPISGHTALYWYRQSLGQGPEFLIYFQGTGAADDSGLPNDRFFAVRPEGSVSTLKIQRTERGDSAVYLCASSQSGTLYEQYFGPGTRLTVT.

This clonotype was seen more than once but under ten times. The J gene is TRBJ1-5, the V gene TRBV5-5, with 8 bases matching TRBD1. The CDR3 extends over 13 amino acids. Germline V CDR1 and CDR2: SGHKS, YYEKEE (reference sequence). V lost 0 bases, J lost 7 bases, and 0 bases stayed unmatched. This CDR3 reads CASSLDRGQPQHF. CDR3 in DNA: TGTGCCAGCAGCTTGGACAGGGGGCAGCCCCAGCATTTT.

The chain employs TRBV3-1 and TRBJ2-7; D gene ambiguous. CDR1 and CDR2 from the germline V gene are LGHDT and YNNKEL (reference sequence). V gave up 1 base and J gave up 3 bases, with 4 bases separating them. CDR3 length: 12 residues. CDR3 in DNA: TGTGCCAGCAGCCAAGGGGGCTACGAGCAGTACTTC. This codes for CASSQGGYEQYF.

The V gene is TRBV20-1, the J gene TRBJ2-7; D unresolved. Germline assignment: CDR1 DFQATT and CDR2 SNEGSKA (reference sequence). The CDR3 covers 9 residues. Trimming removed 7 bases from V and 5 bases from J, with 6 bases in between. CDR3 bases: TGCAGTGAGGGAAACGAGCAGTACTTC. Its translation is CSEGNEQYF.

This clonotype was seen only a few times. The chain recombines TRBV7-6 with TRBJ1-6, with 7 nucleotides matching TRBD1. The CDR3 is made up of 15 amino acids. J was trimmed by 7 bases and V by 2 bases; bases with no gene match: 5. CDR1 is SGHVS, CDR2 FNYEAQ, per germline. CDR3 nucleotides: TGTGCCAGCAGCTTAAGGGGGGACAGAAATTCACCCCTCCACTTT. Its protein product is CASSLRGDRNSPLHF.

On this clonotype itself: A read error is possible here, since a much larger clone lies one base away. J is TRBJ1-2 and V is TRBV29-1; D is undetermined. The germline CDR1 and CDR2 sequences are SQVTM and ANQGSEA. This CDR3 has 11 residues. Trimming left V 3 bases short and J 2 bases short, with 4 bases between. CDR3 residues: CSVEANYGYTF. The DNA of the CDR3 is TGCAGCGTTGAGGCCAACTATGGCTACACCTTC.

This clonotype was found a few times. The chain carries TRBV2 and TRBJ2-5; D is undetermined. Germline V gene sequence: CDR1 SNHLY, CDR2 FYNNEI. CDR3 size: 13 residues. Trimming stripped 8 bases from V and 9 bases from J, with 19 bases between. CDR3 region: CASGPPAVGAQYF. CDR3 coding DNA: TGTGCCAGCGGGCCCCCGGCCGTTGGGGCCCAGTACTTC.

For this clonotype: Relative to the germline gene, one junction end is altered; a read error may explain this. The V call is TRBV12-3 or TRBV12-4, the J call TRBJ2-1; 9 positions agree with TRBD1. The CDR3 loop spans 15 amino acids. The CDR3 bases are TGTGCCACCAGTGAGTCCGGGACAGGGCCCAATGAGCAGTTCTTC. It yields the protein CATSESGTGPNEQFF.

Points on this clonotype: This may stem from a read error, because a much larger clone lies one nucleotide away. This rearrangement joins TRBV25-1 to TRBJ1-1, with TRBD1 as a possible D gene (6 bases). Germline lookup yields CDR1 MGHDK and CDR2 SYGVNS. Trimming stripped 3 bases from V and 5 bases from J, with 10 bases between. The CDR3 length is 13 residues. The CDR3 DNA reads TGTGCCAGCAGTGAGCTGGGGGCAACTGAAGCTTTCTTT. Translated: CASSELGATEAFF.

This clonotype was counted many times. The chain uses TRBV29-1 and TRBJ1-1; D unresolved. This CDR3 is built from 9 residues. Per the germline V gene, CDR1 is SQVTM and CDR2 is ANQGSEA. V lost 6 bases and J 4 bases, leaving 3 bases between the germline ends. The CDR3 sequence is CSVGTEAFF. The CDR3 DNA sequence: TGCAGCGTAGGCACTGAAGCTTTCTTT.

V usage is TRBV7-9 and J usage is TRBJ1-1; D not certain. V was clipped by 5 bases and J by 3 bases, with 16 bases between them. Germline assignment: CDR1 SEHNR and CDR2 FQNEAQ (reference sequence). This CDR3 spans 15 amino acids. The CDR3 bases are TGTGCCAGCAGCCAAGAGGCGGGTGGGTACACTGAAGCTTTCTTT. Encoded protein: CASSQEAGGYTEAFF.

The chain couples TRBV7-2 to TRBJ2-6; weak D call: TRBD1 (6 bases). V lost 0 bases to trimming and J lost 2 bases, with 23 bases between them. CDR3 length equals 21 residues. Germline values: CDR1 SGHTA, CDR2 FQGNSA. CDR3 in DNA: TGTGCCAGCAGCTTAGCGTTCCCATCAGGGGCCATAGCTCCTGGGGCCAACGTCCTGACTTTC. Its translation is CASSLAFPSGAIAPGANVLTF.